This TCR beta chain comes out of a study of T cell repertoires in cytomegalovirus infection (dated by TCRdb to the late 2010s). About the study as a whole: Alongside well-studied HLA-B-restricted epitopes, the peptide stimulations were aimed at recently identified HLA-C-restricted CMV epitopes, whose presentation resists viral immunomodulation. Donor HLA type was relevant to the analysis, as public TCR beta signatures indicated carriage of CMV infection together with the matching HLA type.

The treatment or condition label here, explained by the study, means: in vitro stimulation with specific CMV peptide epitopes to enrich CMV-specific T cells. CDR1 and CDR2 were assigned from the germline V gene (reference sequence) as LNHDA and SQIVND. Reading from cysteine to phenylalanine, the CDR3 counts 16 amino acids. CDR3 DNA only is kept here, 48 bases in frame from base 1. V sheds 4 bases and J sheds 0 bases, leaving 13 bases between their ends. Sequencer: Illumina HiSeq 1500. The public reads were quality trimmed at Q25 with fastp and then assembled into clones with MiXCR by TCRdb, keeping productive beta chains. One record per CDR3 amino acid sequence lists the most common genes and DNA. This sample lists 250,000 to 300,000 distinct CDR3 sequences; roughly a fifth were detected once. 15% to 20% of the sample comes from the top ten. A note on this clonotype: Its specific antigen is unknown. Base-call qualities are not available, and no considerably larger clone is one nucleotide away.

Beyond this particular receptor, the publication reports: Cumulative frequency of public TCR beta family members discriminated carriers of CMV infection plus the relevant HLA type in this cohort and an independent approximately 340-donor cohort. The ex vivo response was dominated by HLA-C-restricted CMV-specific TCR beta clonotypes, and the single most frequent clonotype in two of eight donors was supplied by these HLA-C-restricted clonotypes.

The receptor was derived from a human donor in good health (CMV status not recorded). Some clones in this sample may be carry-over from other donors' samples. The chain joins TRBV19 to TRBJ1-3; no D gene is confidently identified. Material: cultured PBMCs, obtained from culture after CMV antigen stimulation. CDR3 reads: CASSSLDRASGNTIYF. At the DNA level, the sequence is TGTGCCAGTAGTAGCCTGGACCGGGCCTCTGGAAACACCATATATTTT.